Below are 21 T cell receptor beta chains sequenced from a single sample in a study of blood T cell repertoires in COVID-19. Sequenced by immunoSEQ multiplex PCR; TCRdb stores in-frame clones only, minus some. This table has around 300,000 clones, approximately 90% appearing once. Sequenced: peripheral blood. The receptors here all came from a woman aged 25-40 years with active or convalescent COVID-19.

The chain joins TRBV30 to TRBJ1-2; unclear D gene. V lost 2 bases and J lost 4, with 11 bases in between. Germline loops: CDR1 GTSNPN, CDR2 SVGIG (reference sequence). This CDR3 has 13 residues. CDR3 sequence: CAWSPRGIYGYTF. CDR3 nucleotides: TGTGCCTGGAGTCCCCGGGGAATCTATGGCTACACCTTC.

The V call is TRBV15, the J call TRBJ1-2; D uncertain. Germline V gives CDR1 LNHNV, CDR2 YYDKDF (reference sequence). V lost 4 bases and J 4 bases, leaving 22 bases between the germline ends. The CDR3 sequence is 17 residues long. CDR3 region: CATSNPAGKAGAYGYTF. The CDR3, as DNA: TGTGCCACCAGCAATCCTGCGGGTAAGGCTGGCGCCTATGGCTACACCTTC.

V gene TRBV10-3 combines with J gene TRBJ2-3; 10 nucleotides match TRBD2. This CDR3 has 17 amino acids. Germline trimming cut 6 bases from V and 0 bases from J; bases unmatched to any gene: 9. CDR1 and CDR2 (germline): ENHRY, SYGVKD. CDR3 nucleotide sequence: TGTGCCATCAGGGGTAGCGGGGGGCCGACGAGCACAGATACGCAGTATTTT. Amino acid sequence: CAIRGSGGPTSTDTQYF.

The CDR3 nucleotides are TGTGCCAGTAGAGAGGACAGGCCGTCCTTGGGCAATCAGCCCCAGCATTTT. Encoded protein: CASREDRPSLGNQPQHF. The chain uses TRBV19 and TRBJ1-5; 7 bases agree with TRBD1. Germline assignment: CDR1 LNHDA and CDR2 SQIVND (reference sequence). The CDR3 is 17 residues long. J lost 2 bases, V lost 6 bases, and 13 bases had no gene match.

J is TRBJ1-6 and V is TRBV3-1 (or the pseudogene TRBV3-2); 9 bases are shared with TRBD1. Per germline, CDR1 LGHDT and CDR2 YNNKEL (reference sequence). The CDR3 consists of 17 residues. The ends lost 1 base at V and 7 bases at J; junction bases unmatched: 8. CDR3 DNA sequence: TGTGCCAGCAGCCAAGGAGTAGGGACAGGGCCAAATTCACCCCTCCACTTT. Amino acid sequence: CASSQGVGTGPNSPLHF.

This chain links TRBV4-1 with TRBJ1-2; 9 positions agree with TRBD1. The J segment lost 8 bases and the V segment lost 4 bases, leaving 5 bases of the junction unmatched. The CDR3 runs 13 residues. Germline V lookup: CDR1 MGHRA, CDR2 YSYEKL. CDR3 sequence: CASSPRTGVGYTF. Written as DNA, the CDR3 is TGCGCCAGCAGCCCTCGGACAGGGGTCGGCTACACCTTC.

The V gene is TRBV4-1, the J gene TRBJ2-1; a weak D match, TRBD1 (5 bases). The germline V and J ends were trimmed by 8 bases and 4 bases, with 15 bases remaining between them. The CDR3 totals 14 residues. Germline V gene lookup returns CDR1 MGHRA and CDR2 YSYEKL. CDR3: CASAPTQGYNEQFF. CDR3 DNA: TGCGCCAGCGCCCCCACTCAGGGTTACAATGAGCAGTTCTTC.

This chain links TRBV18 with TRBJ2-2; a possible D gene is TRBD1 (6 bases). Between the trimmed V and J ends, which lost 2 bases and 4 bases, there was a span of 14 bases. This CDR3 region has 16 residues. The germline V gene has CDR1 KGHSH and CDR2 LQKENI. This chain's CDR3 is CASSPTAGDLTGELFF. The CDR3 coding sequence is TGTGCCAGCTCACCAACGGCAGGGGACCTCACCGGGGAGCTGTTTTTT.

CDR3 protein: CASSYSYEQYF. The CDR3, as DNA: TGTGCCAGCAGTTACTCTTACGAGCAGTACTTC. The V and J genes are TRBV28 and TRBJ2-7; D is unresolved. The CDR3 consists of 11 residues. CDR1 is MDHEN, CDR2 SYDVKM, per germline. The ends were cut back, 4 bases at V and 4 bases at J, with 5 bases in the middle. The full variable domain, completed using reference TRBV28 and TRBJ2-7, is DVKVTQSSRYLVKRTGEKVFLECVQDMDHENMFWYRQDPGLGLRLIYFSYDVKMKEKGDIPEGYSVSREKKERFSLILESASTNQTSMYLCASSYSYEQYFGPGTRLTVT.

The V gene is TRBV6-2 or TRBV6-3, the J gene TRBJ1-1; 8 nucleotides line up with TRBD1. J lost 4 bases, V lost 6 bases, and 13 bases had no gene match. CDR1 and CDR2 (germline): MNHEY, SVGEGT. This CDR3 contains 16 residues. The CDR3 reads CASSVADRGGSTEAFF. CDR3 nucleotides: TGTGCCAGCAGCGTCGCCGACAGGGGAGGTTCCACTGAAGCTTTCTTT.

V gene TRBV9 combines with J gene TRBJ1-2; 9 bases agree with TRBD1. The CDR3 runs 15 residues. V gave up 4 bases and J gave up 6 bases; unmatched junction bases: 10. Germline CDR1 reads SGDLS; CDR2 reads YYNGEE. CDR3 coding DNA: TGTGCCAGCAGCCCGCGGGACAGGGAGGTGGATGGCTACACCTTC. Protein product: CASSPRDREVDGYTF.

The genes are TRBV7-8 and TRBJ2-7, with 10 bases matching TRBD1. Trimming at V came to 7 bases and at J to 6 bases, leaving 15 bases not matched to a gene. Germline-derived CDR1 and CDR2 are SGHVS and FQNEAQ. The CDR3 length is 16 residues. CDR3 nucleotides: TGTGCCAGCACCTATAGGGGGATGGGACAGGGGAGCGAGCAGTACTTC. Translated, it gives CASTYRGMGQGSEQYF.

The chain employs TRBV6-4 and TRBJ1-2; D is perhaps TRBD1 (6 bases). The CDR3 runs 12 residues. The V gene's germline CDR1 is MRHNA and CDR2 SNTAGT. V was cut by 2 bases and J by 10 bases, with 11 bases left in between. The CDR3 loop is CASSDPGQPYTF. In DNA form, the CDR3 reads TGTGCCAGCAGTGACCCGGGACAACCCTACACCTTC.

The chain combines TRBV5-1 with TRBJ2-1; 9 nucleotides align to TRBD2. V lost 0 bases, J lost 0 bases, and 10 bases stayed unmatched. The germline CDR1 and CDR2 sequences are SGHRS and YFSETQ. The CDR3 has 19 residues. Written as DNA, the CDR3 is TGCGCCAGCAGCTTGGGATTAGCGGGGGTACTAAGCTCCTACAATGAGCAGTTCTTC. Translated: CASSLGLAGVLSSYNEQFF.

The genes are TRBV18 and TRBJ2-7; 11 positions match TRBD1. The CDR3 covers 14 residues. V gave up 6 bases and J gave up 3 bases; unmatched junction bases: 4. The germline CDR1 and CDR2 sequences are KGHSH and LQKENI. DNA for the CDR3: TGTGCCAGCTCCGGACAGGGGGCCAACTACGAGCAGTACTTC. This translates into CASSGQGANYEQYF. Full variable domain (missing parts from reference TRBV18 and TRBJ2-7): NAGVMQNPRHLVRRRGQEARLRCSPMKGHSHVYWYRQLPEEGLKFMVYLQKENIIDESGMPKERFSAEFPKEGPSILRIQQVVRGDSAAYFCASSGQGANYEQYFGPGTRLTVT.

This chain links TRBV6-2 or TRBV6-3 with TRBJ2-3; 12 bases agree with TRBD2. This CDR3 is built from 20 residues. The V segment lost 6 bases and the J segment 2 bases; nucleotides outside the gene matches: 18. The germline gives CDR1 MNHEY, CDR2 SVGEGT. The CDR3: CASSPGLAGLSGETTDTQYF. Written as DNA, the CDR3 is TGTGCCAGCAGCCCTGGACTAGCGGGGCTAAGTGGGGAAACCACAGATACGCAGTATTTT.

The chain carries TRBV6-5 and TRBJ1-2; 7 bases map to TRBD1. This CDR3 region has 13 residues. Germline CDR1 is MNHEY and CDR2 is SVGAGI. V lost 8 bases to trimming and J lost 4 bases; unmatched junction nucleotides: 7. The CDR3 DNA follows: TGTGCCAGCGCACCGGGACAGATCTATGGCTACACCTTC. The encoded protein is CASAPGQIYGYTF.

J is TRBJ2-3 and V is TRBV6-5; a weak D match, TRBD1 (6 bases). Looked up from germline, CDR1 is MNHEY and CDR2 is SVGAGI. The length of the CDR3 is 13 residues. Trimming removed 5 bases at V and 6 bases at J, with 12 bases between. Here the CDR3 DNA reads TGTGCCAGCAGTCAACAGGGTTTGGATACGCAGTATTTT. Translation: CASSQQGLDTQYF.

The chain is built from TRBV12-3 or TRBV12-4 and TRBJ2-7; D ambiguous. The CDR3 covers 11 residues. The V end lost 5 bases, the J end lost 6 bases, and 8 bases lay between the germline ends. DNA for the CDR3: TGTGCCAGCAGTCGTGTGGCCGAGCAGTACTTC. It yields the protein CASSRVAEQYF.

The chain joins TRBV30 to TRBJ1-4; TRBD1 matches 7 bases. V dropped 2 bases and J dropped 5; count of bases not matched to a gene: 5. Germline CDR1 reads GTSNPN; CDR2 reads SVGIG (reference sequence). There are 14 residues in the CDR3. The CDR3 sequence: CAWSRGQYNEKLFF. CDR3 sequence (DNA): TGTGCCTGGAGTAGGGGACAGTACAATGAAAAACTGTTTTTT. The full variable domain, in which reference TRBV30 and TRBJ1-4 provide the parts outside the CDR3, is SQTIHQWPATLVQPVGSPLSLECTVEGTSNPNLYWYRQAAGRGLQLLFYSVGIGQISSEVPQNLSASRPQDRQFILSSKKLLLSDSGFYLCAWSRGQYNEKLFFGSGTQLSVL.

The CDR3 nucleotides read TGCGCCAGCAGCCGACTTCCGGGACAGGGGAGCTTCTCCTACGAGCAGTACTTC. This codes for CASSRLPGQGSFSYEQYF. This chain joins TRBV4-1 and TRBJ2-7; 10 nucleotides agree with TRBD1. CDR1 is MGHRA, CDR2 YSYEKL, per germline. The CDR3 totals 18 residues. With 4 bases clipped from V and 0 bases from J, the junction kept 12 bases outside the gene matches.